Sequencing of this TCR beta chain was carried out in a study of Ad26.COV2.S vaccination and SARS-CoV-2 variants (dated by TCRdb to the early 2020s). Regarding the research as a whole: Vaccine-arm donors came from COV1001, a multicentre, randomized, double-blind, placebo-controlled phase I-IIa trial of Ad26.COV2.S in healthy adults. Ad26.COV2.S was administered intramuscularly at a dose of 5x10^10 or 1x10^11 viral particles, either as one shot or as two shots given 56 days apart. The specificity and breadth of SARS-CoV-2-reactive T cell receptors after Ad26.COV2.S vaccination were assessed by TCRbeta repertoire sequencing. A total of 32 samples were included in the TCR-sequenced set, comprising around 19 Ad26.COV2.S vaccine recipients, 5 placebo recipients and 8 SARS-CoV-2 convalescent individuals. Trial participants were randomized into five groups of five: low-dose or high-dose Ad26.COV2.S given once or twice, or placebo on both occasions. Throughout the experiments and outcome assessment, investigators stayed blinded to trial group allocation.

According to the study, the label for this sample's treatment or condition signals: around 19 received Ad26.COV2.S at low or high dose, single or two shots; 5 received placebo; per-sample allocation not given. Repertoires of vaccine and placebo recipients were sequenced from samples taken on day 63 after the first injection. Between 29 July and 7 August 2020, Cohort 1b enrolled about two dozen adults aged 18-55 years at one site in Boston, USA. Ad26.COV2.S consisted of a replication-incompetent adenovirus type 26 vector by which a prefusion-stabilized SARS-CoV-2 spike protein from the original Wuhan strain was expressed. The immunoSEQ Assay was the method used to sequence TCRbeta CDR3 regions. After extraction, genomic DNA underwent amplification by bias-controlled multiplex PCR, followed by high-throughput sequencing. In the authors' own workflow: Collapsing and filtering of sequences were performed to quantify the absolute abundance of each unique TCRbeta CDR3 region. T cell fraction was estimated by normalizing TCRbeta template counts to usable DNA, with usable DNA measured through amplification of reference genes found in all nucleated cells. Repertoire TCRs were annotated as SARS-CoV-2-specific by exact matching of V gene, CDR3 amino acid sequence and J gene to a known reactive TCR set. The reference SARS-CoV-2 TCR set came from MIRA and was filtered for enrichment in COVID-19-positive ImmuneCODE repertoires, removing public or cross-reactive TCRs. Using the MIRA antigens, annotated TCRs were further analysed by specific ORF or by position within an ORF. Breadth was defined as the number of annotated unique rearrangements divided by the total number of unique productive rearrangements, and depth was defined as the summed frequency of the annotated unique rearrangements. TCR breadth was compared between groups using two-sided Wilcoxon rank-sum tests. In TCRdb, the immuneACCESS table is reduced to in-frame sequences with V and J assigned. These tables do not hold every clone; where another copy was compared, an unresolved V gene accounts for under half, and the others remain unexplained. D and trimming were read from the DNA, whereas the V and J calls and clone size are those reported in that table. The sample table records approximately 420,000 clones; approximately 87% of these occur just once. The leading ten clones occupy about 4% of the sample.

To note about this clone: What antigen it recognizes has not been identified. There are no base qualities to consult, and no much larger clone falls within one base.

Study-level results and caveats: According to the authors, total T cell responses may have been underestimated by the TCR breadth and depth analyses. Comparable non-spike TCR breadth was observed between vaccine and placebo recipients, consistent with only spike being contained in the vaccine. Higher spike-specific TCR breadth was observed in Ad26.COV2.S recipients than in placebo recipients (P = 0.0014). The study was not powered to compare responses between vaccine doses or regimens. Substantial breadth of spike-specific CD8+ and CD4+ T cell responses was reported after vaccination.

This specimen was peripheral blood, taken in a trial of Ad26.COV2.S vaccine versus placebo. The receptor was derived from a person aged 18-65 years who received the Ad26.COV2.S COVID-19 vaccine or a placebo.

The bases are TGTGCCAGCAGCCAAGGGGGGCTACAGCCCCAGCATTTT. The translation is CASSQGGLQPQHF. Rearrangement joined TRBV3-1 (or the pseudogene TRBV3-2) to TRBJ1-5, with a tentative D gene TRBD1 over 6 matching bases. From cysteine to phenylalanine, the CDR3 is 13 amino acids long. CDR3 DNA is the only sequence kept; it has 39 bases, read in frame from the first base. Trimming costs V 1 base and J 7 bases, and their ends lie 8 bases apart. Via the germline V gene (reference sequence), CDR1 is LGHDT and CDR2 YNNKEL.